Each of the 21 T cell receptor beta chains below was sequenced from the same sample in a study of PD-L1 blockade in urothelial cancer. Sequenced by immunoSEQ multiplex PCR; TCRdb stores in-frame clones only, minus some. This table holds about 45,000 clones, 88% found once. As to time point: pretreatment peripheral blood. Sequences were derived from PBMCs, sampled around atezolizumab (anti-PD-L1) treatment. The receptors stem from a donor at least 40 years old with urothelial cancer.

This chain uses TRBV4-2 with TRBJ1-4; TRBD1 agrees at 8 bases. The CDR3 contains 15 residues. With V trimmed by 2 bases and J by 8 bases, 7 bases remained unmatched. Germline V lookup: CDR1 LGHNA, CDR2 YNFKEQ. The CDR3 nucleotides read TGTGCCAGCAGCCAACCAGTACAGGGGGAAGAAAAACTGTTTTTT. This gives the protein CASSQPVQGEEKLFF.

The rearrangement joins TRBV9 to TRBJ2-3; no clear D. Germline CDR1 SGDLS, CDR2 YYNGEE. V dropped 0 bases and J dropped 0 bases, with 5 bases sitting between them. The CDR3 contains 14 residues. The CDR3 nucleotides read TGTGCCAGCAGCGTAGGGCCGAGCACAGATACGCAGTATTTT. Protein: CASSVGPSTDTQYF.

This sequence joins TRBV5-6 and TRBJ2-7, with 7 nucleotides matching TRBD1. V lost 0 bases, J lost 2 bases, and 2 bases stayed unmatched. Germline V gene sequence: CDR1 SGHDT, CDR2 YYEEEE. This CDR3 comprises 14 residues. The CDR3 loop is CASSLVDRTYEQYF. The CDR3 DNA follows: TGTGCCAGCAGCTTGGTGGACAGGACCTACGAGCAGTACTTC.

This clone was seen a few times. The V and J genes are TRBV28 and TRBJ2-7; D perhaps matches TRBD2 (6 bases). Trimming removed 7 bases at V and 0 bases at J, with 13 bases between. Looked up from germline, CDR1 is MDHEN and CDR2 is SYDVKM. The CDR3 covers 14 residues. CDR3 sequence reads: CASTTGEYSYEQYF. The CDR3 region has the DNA TGTGCCAGCACAACGGGGGAGTACTCCTACGAGCAGTACTTC.

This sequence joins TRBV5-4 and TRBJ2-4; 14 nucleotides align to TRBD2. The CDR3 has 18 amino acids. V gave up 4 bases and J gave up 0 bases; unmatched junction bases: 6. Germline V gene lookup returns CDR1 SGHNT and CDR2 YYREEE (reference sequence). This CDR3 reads CASSPGTSGRGAKNIQYF. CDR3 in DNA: TGTGCCAGCAGCCCTGGGACTAGCGGGAGAGGAGCCAAAAACATTCAGTACTTC.

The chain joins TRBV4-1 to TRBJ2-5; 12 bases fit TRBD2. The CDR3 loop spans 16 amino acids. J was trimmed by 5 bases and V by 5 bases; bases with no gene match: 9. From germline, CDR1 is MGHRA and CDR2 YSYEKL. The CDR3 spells CASSWRLAGAGETQYF. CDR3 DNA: TGCGCCAGCAGCTGGCGACTAGCGGGAGCGGGGGAGACCCAGTACTTC.

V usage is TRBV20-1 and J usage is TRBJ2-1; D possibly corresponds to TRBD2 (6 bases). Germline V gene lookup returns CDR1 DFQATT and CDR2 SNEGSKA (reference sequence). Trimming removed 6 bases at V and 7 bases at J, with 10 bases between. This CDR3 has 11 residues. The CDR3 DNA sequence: TGCAGTGCCCGGGGAGGTAATGAGCAGTTCTTC. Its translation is CSARGGNEQFF.

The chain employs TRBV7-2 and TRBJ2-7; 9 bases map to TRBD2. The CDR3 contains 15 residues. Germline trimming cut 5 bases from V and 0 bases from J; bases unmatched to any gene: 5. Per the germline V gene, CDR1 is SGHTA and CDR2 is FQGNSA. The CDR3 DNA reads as TGTGCCAGCAGCCCACGGACTAGCGCCTCCTACGAGCAGTACTTC. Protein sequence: CASSPRTSASYEQYF.

CDR3 in amino acids: CASSIALSGSGGDTQYF. The CDR3 DNA reads as TGTGCCAGTAGTATAGCCCTTAGCGGGAGCGGGGGAGATACGCAGTATTTT. The chain joins TRBV19 to TRBJ2-3; 9 bases fit TRBD2. CDR3 length: 17 amino acids. With V trimmed by 1 base and J by 5 bases, 10 bases remained unmatched. Germline V gene data show CDR1 as LNHDA and CDR2 as SQIVND (reference sequence).

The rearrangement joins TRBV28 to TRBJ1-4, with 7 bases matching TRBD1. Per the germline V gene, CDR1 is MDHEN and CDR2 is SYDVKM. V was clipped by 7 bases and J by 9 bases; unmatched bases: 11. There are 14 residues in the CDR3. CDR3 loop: CASTLQGGQQKLFF. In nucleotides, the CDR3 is TGTGCCAGCACCCTTCAGGGGGGACAACAAAAACTGTTTTTT.

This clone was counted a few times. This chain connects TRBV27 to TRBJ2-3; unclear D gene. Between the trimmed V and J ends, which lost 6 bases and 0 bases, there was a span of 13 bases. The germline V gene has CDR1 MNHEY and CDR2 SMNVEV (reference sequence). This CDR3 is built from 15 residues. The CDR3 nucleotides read TGTGCCAGCAGGAAACGAGAGACTAGCACAGATACGCAGTATTTT. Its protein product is CASRKRETSTDTQYF.

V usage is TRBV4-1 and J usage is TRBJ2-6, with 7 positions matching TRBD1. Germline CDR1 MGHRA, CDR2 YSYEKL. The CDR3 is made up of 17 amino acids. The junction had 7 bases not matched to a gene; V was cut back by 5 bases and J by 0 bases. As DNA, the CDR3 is TGCGCCAGCAGCGCACCGGACAGGTCCTCTGGGGCCAACGTCCTGACTTTC. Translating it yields CASSAPDRSSGANVLTF.

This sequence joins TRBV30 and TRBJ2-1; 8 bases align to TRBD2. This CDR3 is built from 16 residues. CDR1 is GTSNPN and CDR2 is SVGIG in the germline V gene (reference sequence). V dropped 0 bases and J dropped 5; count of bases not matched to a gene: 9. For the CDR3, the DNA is TGTGCCTGGAGTGTACGTGGGGCGGGAGGAAACAATGAGCAGTTCTTC. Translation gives CAWSVRGAGGNNEQFF.

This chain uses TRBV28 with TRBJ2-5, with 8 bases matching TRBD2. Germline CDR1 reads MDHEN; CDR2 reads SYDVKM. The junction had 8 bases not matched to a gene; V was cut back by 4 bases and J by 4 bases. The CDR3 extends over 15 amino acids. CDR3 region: CASSSGGGGRETQYF. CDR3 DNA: TGTGCCAGCAGTTCGGGAGGGGGAGGGAGAGAGACCCAGTACTTC.

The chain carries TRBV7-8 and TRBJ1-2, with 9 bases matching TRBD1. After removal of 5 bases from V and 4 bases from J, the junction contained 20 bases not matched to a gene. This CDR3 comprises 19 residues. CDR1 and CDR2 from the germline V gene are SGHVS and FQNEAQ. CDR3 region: CASSPLKGGQGHSGYGYTF. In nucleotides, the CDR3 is TGTGCCAGCAGCCCCCTTAAGGGGGGACAGGGACACAGCGGCTATGGCTACACCTTC.

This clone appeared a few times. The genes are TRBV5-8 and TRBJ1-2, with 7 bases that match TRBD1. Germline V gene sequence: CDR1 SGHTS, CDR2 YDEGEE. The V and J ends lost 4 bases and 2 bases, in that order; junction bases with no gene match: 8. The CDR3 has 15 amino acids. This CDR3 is CASSPRQGLNYGYTF. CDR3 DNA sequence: TGTGCCAGCAGCCCAAGACAGGGTCTGAACTATGGCTACACCTTC.

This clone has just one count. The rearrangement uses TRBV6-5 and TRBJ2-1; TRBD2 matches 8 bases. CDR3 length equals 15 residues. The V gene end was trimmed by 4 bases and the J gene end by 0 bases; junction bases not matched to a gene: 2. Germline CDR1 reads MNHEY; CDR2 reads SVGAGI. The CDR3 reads CASSFSGSSYNEQFF. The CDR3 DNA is TGTGCCAGCAGTTTCAGCGGGAGCTCCTACAATGAGCAGTTCTTC.

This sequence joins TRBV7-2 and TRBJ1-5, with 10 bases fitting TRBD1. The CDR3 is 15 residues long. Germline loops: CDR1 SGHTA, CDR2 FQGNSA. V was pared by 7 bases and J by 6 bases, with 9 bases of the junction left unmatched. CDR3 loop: CASTVGQGSSQPQHF. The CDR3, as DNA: TGTGCCAGCACCGTGGGACAGGGGTCGAGTCAGCCCCAGCATTTT.

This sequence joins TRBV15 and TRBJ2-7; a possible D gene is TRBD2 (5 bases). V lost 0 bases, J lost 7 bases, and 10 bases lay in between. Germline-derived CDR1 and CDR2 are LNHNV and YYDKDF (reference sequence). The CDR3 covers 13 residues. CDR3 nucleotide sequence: TGTGCCACCAGCAGAGAAGGGAGTCGGGAGCAGTACTTC. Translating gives CATSREGSREQYF. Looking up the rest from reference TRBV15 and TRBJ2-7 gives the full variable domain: DAMVIQNPRYQVTQFGKPVTLSCSQTLNHNVMYWYQQKSSQAPKLLFHYYDKDFNNEADTPDNFQSRRPNTSFCFLDIRSPGLGDTAMYLCATSREGSREQYFGPGTRLTVT.

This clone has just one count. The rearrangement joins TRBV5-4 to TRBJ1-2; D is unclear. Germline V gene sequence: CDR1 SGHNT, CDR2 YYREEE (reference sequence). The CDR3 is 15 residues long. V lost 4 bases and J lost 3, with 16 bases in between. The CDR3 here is CASSHPAAGDYGYTF. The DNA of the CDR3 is TGTGCCAGCAGCCACCCGGCTGCGGGCGACTATGGCTACACCTTC.

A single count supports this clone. The CDR3 coding sequence is TGTGCCAGCAGCCGTGGGGGGGGCCTCGAAGGGGGCACCGGGGAGCTGTTTTTT. Translating it yields CASSRGGGLEGGTGELFF. The V and J genes are TRBV9 and TRBJ2-2, with D perhaps matching TRBD2 (7 bases). The V gene's germline CDR1 is SGDLS and CDR2 YYNGEE. The CDR3 consists of 18 residues. V lost 4 bases and J 4 bases, leaving 23 bases between the germline ends.